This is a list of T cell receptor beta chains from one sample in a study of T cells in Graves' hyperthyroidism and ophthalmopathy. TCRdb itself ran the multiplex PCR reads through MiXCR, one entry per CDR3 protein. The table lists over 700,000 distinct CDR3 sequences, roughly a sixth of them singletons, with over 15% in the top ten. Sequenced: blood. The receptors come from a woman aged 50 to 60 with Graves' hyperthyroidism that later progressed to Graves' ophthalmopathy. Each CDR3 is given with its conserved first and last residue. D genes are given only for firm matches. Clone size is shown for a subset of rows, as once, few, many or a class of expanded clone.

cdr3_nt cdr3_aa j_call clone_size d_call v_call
TGTGCCAGCAGTTACGCAGGGGGCTCGAACACTGAAGCTTTCTTT CASSYAGGSNTEAFF TRBJ1-1 many TRBD1 TRBV6-6
TGTGCCAGCAGGTTGTGGTTTTCGTCCTCACCCCTCCACTTT CASRLWFSSSPLHF TRBJ1-6 . . TRBV5-5
TGCAGTGCCGGGACCGCGGGGGGCACAGATACGCAGTATTTT CSAGTAGGTDTQYF TRBJ2-3 . TRBD2 TRBV20-1
TGTGCCAGCAGTCCGGGGACAGGGTTGGGTGAGCAGTACTTC CASSPGTGLGEQYF TRBJ2-7 . TRBD1 TRBV11-2
TGCGCCAGCAGGGGGACAGGGGGCACAGATACGCAGTATTTT CASRGTGGTDTQYF TRBJ2-3 few TRBD1 TRBV5-1
TGTGCCTGGAGGCAGGGGTCCCGCGAGCAGTACTTC CAWRQGSREQYF TRBJ2-7 . . TRBV30
TGTGCCAGCAGTTTAGGGGGGAACAGGGGTTCCTACAATGAGCAGTTCTTC CASSLGGNRGSYNEQFF TRBJ2-1 few . TRBV27
TGTGCCGGAGGGGACAACTATAATTCACCCCTCCACTTT CAGGDNYNSPLHF TRBJ1-6 few . TRBV30
TGTGCCAGCAGCTTAGCGCCCTTGGGACAGGTCACTTCCCATCAGCCCCAGCATTTT CASSLAPLGQVTSHQPQHF TRBJ1-5 . TRBD1 TRBV7-8
TGTGCCAGCAGTGCCAGTCAGGGGCCAGCTAACTATGGCTACACCTTC CASSASQGPANYGYTF TRBJ1-2 many . TRBV6-1
TGCGCCAGCAGCCACAACCGGGACAGTAGTTTTTGGACCCAGTACTTC CASSHNRDSSFWTQYF TRBJ2-5 . TRBD1 TRBV4-1
TGTGCCAGCAGCTTCGAGGGCCCCGAGACCCAGTACTTC CASSFEGPETQYF TRBJ2-5 many . TRBV7-2
TGTGCCAGCAGCCCTACTTGGGCCAGGCGGTATGGCTACACCTTC CASSPTWARRYGYTF TRBJ1-2 many . TRBV7-8
TGTGCCAGCAGTTACTGGTTGACGTTAGGCACAGATACGCAGTATTTT CASSYWLTLGTDTQYF TRBJ2-3 . . TRBV6-6
TGTGCCAGCAGCCAAGATCTTGGGGACTACCTAAATGAGCAGTTCTTC CASSQDLGDYLNEQFF TRBJ2-1 . TRBD2 TRBV3-1
TGTGCCAGCAGCGTGGCAGGGGCCCAGCAGTTCTTC CASSVAGAQQFF TRBJ2-1 few . TRBV9
TGTGCCAGCAGCTTAGGTGGCCAGGGGAGGGAGACCCAGTACTTC CASSLGGQGRETQYF TRBJ2-5 many . TRBV11-2
TGTGCCAGCAGTTTAATGGGGTCCGGGGTGGACACCGGGGAGCTGTTTTTT CASSLMGSGVDTGELFF TRBJ2-2 many . TRBV27
TGTGCCACCAGTGATGGGAAGGCCGGGGAGCTGTTTTTT CATSDGKAGELFF TRBJ2-2 many . TRBV24-1
TGTGCCAGCAGCTTTTATAGCGGGGGCCTCAGCTCCTACGAGCAGTACTTC CASSFYSGGLSSYEQYF TRBJ2-7 . TRBD2 TRBV5-5
TGTGCCAGCAGTCCCACTAGCGGGGGGCAAGGGCCCGATGAGCAGTTCTTC CASSPTSGGQGPDEQFF TRBJ2-1 . TRBD2 TRBV5-4
TGTGCTAGCAGCTTGCTCAGGGCCACGAACACCGGGGAGCTGTTTTTT CASSLLRATNTGELFF TRBJ2-2 . . TRBV7-7
TGTGCCTGGGATACGCAGTATTTT CAWDTQYF TRBJ2-3 . . TRBV30
TGTGCCAGTAGTATCGGGGAGGTCACTGAAGCTTTCTTT CASSIGEVTEAFF TRBJ1-1 few . TRBV19
TGTGCCAGCAGCTTCGTACAGGGGGTGAACACTGAAGCTTTCTTT CASSFVQGVNTEAFF TRBJ1-1 . TRBD1 TRBV7-9